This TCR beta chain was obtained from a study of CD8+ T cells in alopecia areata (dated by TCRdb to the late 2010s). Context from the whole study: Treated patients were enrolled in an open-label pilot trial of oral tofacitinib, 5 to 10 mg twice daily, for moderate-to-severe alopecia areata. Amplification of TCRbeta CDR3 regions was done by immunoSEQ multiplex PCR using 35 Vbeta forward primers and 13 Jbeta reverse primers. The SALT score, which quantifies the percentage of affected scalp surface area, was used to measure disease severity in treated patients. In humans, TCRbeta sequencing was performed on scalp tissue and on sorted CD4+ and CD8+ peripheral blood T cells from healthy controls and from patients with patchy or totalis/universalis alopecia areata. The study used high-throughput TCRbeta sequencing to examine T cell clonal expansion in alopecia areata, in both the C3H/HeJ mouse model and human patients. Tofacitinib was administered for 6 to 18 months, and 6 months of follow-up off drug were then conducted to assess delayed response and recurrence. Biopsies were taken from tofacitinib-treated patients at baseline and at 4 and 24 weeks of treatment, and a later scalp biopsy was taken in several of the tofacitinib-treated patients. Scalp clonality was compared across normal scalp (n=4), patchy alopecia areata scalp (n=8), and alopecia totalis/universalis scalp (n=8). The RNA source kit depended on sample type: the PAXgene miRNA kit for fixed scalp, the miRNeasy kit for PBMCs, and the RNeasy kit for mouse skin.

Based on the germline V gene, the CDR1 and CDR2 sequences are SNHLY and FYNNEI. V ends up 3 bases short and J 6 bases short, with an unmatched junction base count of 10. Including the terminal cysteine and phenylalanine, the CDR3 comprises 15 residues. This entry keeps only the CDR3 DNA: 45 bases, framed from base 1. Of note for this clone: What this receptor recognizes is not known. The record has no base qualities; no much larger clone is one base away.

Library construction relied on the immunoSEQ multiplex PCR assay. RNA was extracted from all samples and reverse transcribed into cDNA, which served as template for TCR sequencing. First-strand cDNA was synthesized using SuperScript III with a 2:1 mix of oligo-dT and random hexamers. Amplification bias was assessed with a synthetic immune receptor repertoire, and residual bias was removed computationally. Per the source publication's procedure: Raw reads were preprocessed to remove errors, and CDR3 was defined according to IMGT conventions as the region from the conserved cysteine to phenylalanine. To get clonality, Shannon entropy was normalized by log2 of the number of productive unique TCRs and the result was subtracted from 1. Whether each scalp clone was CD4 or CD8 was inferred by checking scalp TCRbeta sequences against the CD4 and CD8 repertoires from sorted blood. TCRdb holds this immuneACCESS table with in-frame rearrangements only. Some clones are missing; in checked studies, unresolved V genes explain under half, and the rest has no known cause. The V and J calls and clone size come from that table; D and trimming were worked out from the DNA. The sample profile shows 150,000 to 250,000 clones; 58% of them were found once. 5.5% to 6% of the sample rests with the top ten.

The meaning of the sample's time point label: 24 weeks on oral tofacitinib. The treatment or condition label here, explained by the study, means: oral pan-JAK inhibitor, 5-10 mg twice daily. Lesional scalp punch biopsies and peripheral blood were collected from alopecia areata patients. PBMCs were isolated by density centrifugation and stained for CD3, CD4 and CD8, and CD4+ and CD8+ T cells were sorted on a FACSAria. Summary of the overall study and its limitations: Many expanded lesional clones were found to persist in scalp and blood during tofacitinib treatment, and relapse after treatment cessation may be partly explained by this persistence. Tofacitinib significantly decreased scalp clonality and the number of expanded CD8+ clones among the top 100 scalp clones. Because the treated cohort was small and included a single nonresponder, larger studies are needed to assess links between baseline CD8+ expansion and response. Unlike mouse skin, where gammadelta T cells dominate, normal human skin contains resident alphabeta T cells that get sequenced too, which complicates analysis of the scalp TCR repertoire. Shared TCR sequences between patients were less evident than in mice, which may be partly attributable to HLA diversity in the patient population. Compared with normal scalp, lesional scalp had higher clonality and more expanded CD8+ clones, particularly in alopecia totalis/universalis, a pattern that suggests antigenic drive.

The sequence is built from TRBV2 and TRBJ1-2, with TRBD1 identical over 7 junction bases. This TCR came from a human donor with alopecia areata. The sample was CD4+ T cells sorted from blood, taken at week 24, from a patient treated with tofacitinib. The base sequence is TGTGCCAGCAGTGACACCGGACAGGCCGGGCATGGCTACACCTTC. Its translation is CASSDTGQAGHGYTF.